Here is one TCR beta chain with its context. This record belongs to a study of blood T cell repertoires in COVID-19. Study-wide context: Sample material is recorded as cDNA or gDNA derived from T cells, B-cell-depleted T cells, or PBMCs.

V was pared by 3 bases and J by 6 bases, with 14 bases between. Germline CDR1 and CDR2: KGHDR and SFDVKD. This CDR3 region has 15 residues. Which cohort a participant joined came from the clinical history participants gave. Either two negative PCRs, clearance, or symptom resolution qualified Cohort 3 donors as recovered. As handled by the study authors: Amplification of reference gene primers was used by the study to estimate nucleated cell counts. Sequenced by immunoSEQ multiplex PCR; TCRdb stores in-frame clones only, minus some. V and J calls and clone size are as listed in that table; D and trimming were resolved from the DNA. In the table there are roughly 220,000 clones, about 80% of which are singletons.

The receptor's source is a man aged 35 to 55 who had recovered from COVID-19. The material sequenced was PBMCs or T cells enriched from blood (not recorded which). The J gene is TRBJ2-4, the V gene TRBV24-1, with a weak D call TRBD2 (6 bases). The CDR3 DNA sequence: TGTGCCACCAGTGATCGGGGGTCGGCAGGAAACATTCAGTACTTC. This encodes CATSDRGSAGNIQYF.